This TCR beta chain was documented in a study of T-cell reconstitution after alpha-beta-depleted transplantation in children. This CDR3 comprises 15 residues. Germline trimming cut 0 bases from V and 6 bases from J; bases unmatched to any gene: 5. Germline V gene sequence: CDR1 SGDLS, CDR2 YYNGEE. Whole-study findings and limits: By about two months after transplant, alpha-beta T cells reportedly arose from several hundred graft clones that had expanded. Day-60 TCRbeta diversity that was high in some patients was derived from surviving recipient T cells and thymic progenitors. At one year after transplant, newly produced T cells mostly accounted for T-cell counts and diversity.

Unique molecular identifiers were incorporated when the TCRbeta library was constructed. One entry per CDR3 protein, called by TCRdb with MiXCR from the PCR reads. The profile covers hundreds of thousands of distinct CDR3 sequences, with roughly a tenth appearing a single time and roughly 7.1% taken by the ten largest. This clonotype was counted ten times or more. Its antigen is currently unknown. The TCR comes from a boy in the first two years of life with acute myeloid leukemia, due to receive a stem cell transplant. The chain employs TRBV9 and TRBJ2-3; the match to TRBD1 covers 9 bases. The sequencing used PBMCs, collected before TCRalphabeta/CD19-depleted stem cell transplant. CDR3 sequence reads: CASSVEGQGWDTQYF. CDR3 sequence (DNA): TGTGCCAGCAGCGTAGAGGGACAGGGATGGGATACGCAGTATTTT.